Presented here are 24 T cell receptor beta chains from one specimen sequenced in a study of Graves' ophthalmopathy and Graves' hyperthyroidism. For repertoire sequencing, the TCR beta CDR3 regions were amplified from RNA transcripts. Investigators did first-round RT-PCR with HTBI primers, then second-round multiplex PCR. TCRdb called the multiplex PCR reads again in MiXCR, with one record for every CDR3 protein. The data hold about 50,000 distinct CDR3 sequences, with less than 65% observed a single time. Sequenced input: peripheral blood. The receptors come from an adult woman with Graves' ophthalmopathy.

As DNA, the CDR3 is TGCGCCAGCAGCTTGCGGGGGACGGATACGCAGTATTTT. Protein: CASSLRGTDTQYF. V usage is TRBV5-1 and J usage is TRBJ2-3; D perhaps matches TRBD2 (6 bases). The CDR3 runs 13 residues. CDR1 is SGHRS, CDR2 YFSETQ, per germline. Trimming took off 1 base at V and 6 bases at J, with 9 bases between the two ends.

The table lists this clonotype with a count of one. No DNA is shown, since the ends of the CDR3 on it are uncertain; the CDR3 is the one TCRdb lists. The rearrangement uses TRBV7-6 and TRBJ2-7; the table assigns TRBD2, which was not confirmed against the DNA. The CDR3 comprises 20 residues, both ends counted. Per the germline V gene, CDR1 is SGHVS and CDR2 is FNYEAQ. Here the CDR3 reads CDSSFYICSATLLGGYEQYF.

This clonotype was picked up many times. The rearrangement links TRBV28 to TRBJ1-1; D unclear. V was clipped by 7 bases and J by 0 bases, with 9 bases between them. The CDR3 runs to 13 residues. Looked up from germline, CDR1 is MDHEN and CDR2 is SYDVKM. The CDR3 spells CASISSMNTEAFF. The CDR3 DNA follows: TGTGCCAGCATCTCCTCCATGAACACTGAAGCTTTCTTT.

J is TRBJ2-7 and V is TRBV20-1; possibly TRBD2 for D (5 bases). The CDR3 is made up of 14 amino acids. V lost 3 bases and J lost 6, with 18 bases in between. In germline, CDR1 is DFQATT, CDR2 SNEGSKA (reference sequence). CDR3 nucleotides: TGCAGTGCTAGGGATTTTGGGAGCCCCTTCGAGCAGTACTTC. Translation gives CSARDFGSPFEQYF.

This rearrangement joins TRBV29-1 to TRBJ1-5; maybe TRBD1 (6 bases). Trimming stripped 8 bases from V and 0 bases from J, with 11 bases between. The CDR3 contains 13 residues. Germline CDR1 and CDR2: SQVTM and ANQGSEA. CDR3 in amino acids: CSPGTYSNQPQHF. CDR3 coding DNA: TGCAGCCCCGGGACATATAGCAATCAGCCCCAGCATTTT. Combining the CDR3 with reference TRBV29-1 and TRBJ1-5 gives the whole variable domain SAVISQKPSRDICQRGTSLTIQCQVDSQVTMMFWYRQQPGQSLTLIATANQGSEATYESGFVIDKFPISRPNLTFSTLTVSNMSPEDSSIYLCSPGTYSNQPQHFGDGTRLSIL.

This chain links TRBV7-2 with TRBJ2-5; 12 bases agree with TRBD2. V trimming: 4 bases; J trimming: 4 bases; junction bases outside the gene matches: 1. The CDR3 extends over 14 amino acids. CDR1 and CDR2 (germline): SGHTA, FQGNSA. CDR3 sequence (DNA): TGTGCCAGCAGCTCGGGACTAGCGGGAGAGACCCAGTACTTC. Amino acid sequence: CASSSGLAGETQYF. The full variable domain, with the rest looked up from reference TRBV7-2 and TRBJ2-5, is GAGVSQSPSNKVTEKGKDVELRCDPISGHTALYWYRQSLGQGLEFLIYFQGNSAPDKSGLPSDRFSAERTGGSVSTLTIQRTQQEDSAVYLCASSSGLAGETQYFGPGTRLLVL.

The chain couples TRBV20-1 to TRBJ1-1, with no clear D. The V gene's germline CDR1 is DFQATT and CDR2 SNEGSKA (reference sequence). V was trimmed by 0 bases and J by 5 bases, leaving 7 bases between them. The CDR3 is 12 residues long. CDR3 amino acids: CSARDRGTEAFF. In DNA, the CDR3 is TGCAGTGCTAGAGATAGAGGGACTGAAGCTTTCTTT.

With respect to this clonotype: A read error may account for a junction end that differs from germline. The chain couples TRBV19 to TRBJ2-7; 7 bases are a match to TRBD2. The CDR3 totals 14 residues. CDR1 is LNHDA and CDR2 is SQIVND in the germline V gene (reference sequence). DNA for the CDR3: TGTGCCAGTAGTATAGATATTAGGGGAGGGGAGCTGTACTTC. Its translation: CASSIDIRGGELYF.

This clonotype was seen many times. The rearrangement uses TRBV19 and TRBJ2-5, with a possible D match to TRBD1 (6 bases). CDR3 length: 15 amino acids. CDR1 LNHDA and CDR2 SQIVND come from the germline V gene (reference sequence). Trimming left V 5 bases short and J 1 base short, with 14 bases between. The CDR3, as DNA: TGTGCCAGTAGTCCCCAGACAGGACGCCAAGAGACCCAGTACTTC. Translation gives CASSPQTGRQETQYF.

This clonotype was seen repeatedly, ten times or more. The chain couples TRBV6-2 or TRBV6-3 to TRBJ2-2; unclear D gene. The CDR3 consists of 13 residues. Trimming removed 5 bases from V and 2 bases from J, with 6 bases in between. CDR1 MNHEY and CDR2 SVGEGT come from the germline V gene. CDR3: CASSPTNTGELFF. The CDR3 DNA reads as TGTGCCAGCAGTCCCACAAACACCGGGGAGCTGTTTTTT.

This clonotype came up once. It is likely a read error, because the conserved phenylalanine at the end of the CDR3 is missing. No DNA is shown, since the ends of the CDR3 on it are uncertain; the CDR3 is the one TCRdb lists. The chain links TRBV5-1 to TRBJ2-3; the table's D call of TRBD1 was not tested on the DNA. Germline V gene data show CDR1 as SGHRS and CDR2 as YFSETQ. The CDR3 has 15 residues if both end residues are counted. CDR3 region: CASRFQGVSTDTQCL.

The V and J genes are TRBV7-3 and TRBJ2-5, with 15 bases identical to TRBD2. The CDR3 totals 17 residues. Germline V CDR1 and CDR2: SGHTA, FQGTGA. With V trimmed by 1 base and J by 5 bases, 5 bases remained unmatched. The CDR3 nucleotides read TGTGCCAGCAGCTTAAACGGACTAGCGGGAGGGAAGGAGACCCAGTACTTC. Amino acids: CASSLNGLAGGKETQYF.

Of note for this clonotype: In this CDR3 the conserved last residue, phenylalanine or tryptophan, is missing, so a read error is likely. The gene calls are TRBV20-1 and TRBJ2-3; TRBD1 matches 7 bases. The CDR3 is 15 amino acids. The V gene's germline CDR1 is DFQATT and CDR2 SNEGSKA (reference sequence). With V trimmed by 7 bases and J by 1 base, 11 bases remained unmatched. Here the CDR3 DNA reads TGCAGTGTCGACGAACGGGACAGCCGCACAGATACGCAGTATCGT. Protein sequence: CSVDERDSRTDTQYR.

Ten or more counts support this clonotype. The chain carries TRBV20-1 and TRBJ1-1, with D maybe TRBD1 (5 bases). Trimming removed 2 bases from V and 3 bases from J, with 19 bases in between. The germline V gene has CDR1 DFQATT and CDR2 SNEGSKA (reference sequence). CDR3 size: 16 residues. The CDR3 protein is CSARPNAGPVDTEAFF. DNA for the CDR3: TGCAGTGCTAGACCCAACGCGGGACCGGTCGACACTGAAGCTTTCTTT.

For the CDR3, the DNA is TGTGCCAGCAGCGCGTACACAGATACGCAGTATTTT. It translates to CASSAYTDTQYF. The V and J genes are TRBV9 and TRBJ2-3, with D uncertain. Trimming removed 3 bases at V and 2 bases at J, with 4 bases between. This CDR3 contains 12 residues. Germline CDR1 reads SGDLS; CDR2 reads YYNGEE.

In DNA form, the CDR3 reads TGCGCCAGCAGCTTACAGGGAGATGGCTACACCTTC. Translation: CASSLQGDGYTF. This rearrangement joins TRBV5-1 to TRBJ1-2; maybe TRBD1 (6 bases). The CDR3 sequence is 12 residues long. The V and J ends lost 2 bases and 6 bases respectively, with 8 bases between them. Germline V gives CDR1 SGHRS, CDR2 YFSETQ. Full variable domain (remainder filled in from reference TRBV5-1 and TRBJ1-2): KAGVTQTPRYLIKTRGQQVTLSCSPISGHRSVSWYQQTPGQGLQFLFEYFSETQRNKGNFPGRFSGRQFSNSRSEMNVSTLELGDSALYLCASSLQGDGYTFGSGTRLTVV.

The chain links TRBV5-6 to TRBJ2-5; TRBD1 matches 9 bases. The V gene's germline CDR1 is SGHDT and CDR2 YYEEEE. This CDR3 has 15 residues. With V trimmed by 3 bases and J by 5 bases, 8 bases remained unmatched. This CDR3 is CASSSETGGAETQYF. Written as DNA, the CDR3 is TGTGCCAGCAGCTCAGAAACAGGGGGCGCGGAGACCCAGTACTTC. The variable domain in full, completed from reference TRBV5-6 and TRBJ2-5, reads DAGVTQSPTHLIKTRGQQVTLRCSPKSGHDTVSWYQQALGQGPQFIFQYYEEEERQRGNFPDRFSGHQFPNYSSELNVNALLLGDSALYLCASSSETGGAETQYFGPGTRLLVL.

This clonotype was observed many times. The V gene is TRBV4-3, the J gene TRBJ2-3, with D unclear. Trimming stripped 1 base from V and 0 bases from J, with 8 bases between. Germline CDR1 is LGHNA and CDR2 is YSLEER. The CDR3 is 15 residues long. For the CDR3, the DNA is TGCGCCAGCAGCCAAGGACGGCTGAGCACAGATACGCAGTATTTT. Protein sequence: CASSQGRLSTDTQYF.

As concerns this clonotype: Germline is not matched at one junction end, which may reflect a read error. This chain uses TRBV28 with TRBJ2-2; 12 positions agree with TRBD2. The CDR3 sequence is 17 residues long. Per germline, CDR1 MDHEN and CDR2 SYDVKM. The CDR3 is CASSPWTSGTQTGKLFF. CDR3 DNA sequence: TGTGCCAGCAGTCCGTGGACTAGCGGGACTCAAACCGGGAAGCTGTTTTTT.

This clonotype was detected only a few times. The junction departs from germline at one end; a sequencing error may be responsible. The chain couples TRBV7-2 to TRBJ2-1; 9 nucleotides match TRBD1. From germline, CDR1 is SGHTA and CDR2 FQGNSA. This CDR3 is built from 14 residues. The CDR3 nucleotides are TGTGCCGGCAGTCGGACAGGGGACTACAGTGAGCAGTTCTTC. It yields the protein CAGSRTGDYSEQFF.

The chain combines TRBV10-3 with TRBJ1-5; D uncertain. The V end was cut by 4 bases, the J end by 0 bases, with 10 bases between. There are 15 residues in the CDR3. CDR1 ENHRY and CDR2 SYGVKD come from the germline V gene. The CDR3 sequence: CAISAIEHSNQPQHF. In nucleotides, the CDR3 is TGTGCCATCAGTGCTATAGAACATAGCAATCAGCCCCAGCATTTT.

This clonotype was picked up a small number of times. This chain connects TRBV18 to TRBJ1-1; the D gene is possibly TRBD1 (6 bases). The V gene lost 2 bases and the J gene lost 6 bases, with 16 bases spanning the gap. The CDR3 runs 15 residues. Germline V gives CDR1 KGHSH, CDR2 LQKENI. CDR3 residues: CASSPSTGYASEAFF. Written as DNA, the CDR3 is TGTGCCAGCTCACCATCTACAGGGTACGCGTCTGAAGCTTTCTTT.

The rearrangement links TRBV19 to TRBJ1-6; no clear D gene. There are 15 residues in the CDR3. V lost 7 bases to trimming and J lost 3 bases, with 13 bases between them. Germline-derived CDR1 and CDR2 are LNHDA and SQIVND (reference sequence). CDR3 region: CASTPGLIYNSPLHF. The DNA for the CDR3 is TGTGCCAGTACCCCTGGACTGATCTATAATTCACCCCTCCACTTT.

The V call is TRBV9, the J call TRBJ2-7, with D possibly matching TRBD2 (5 bases). This CDR3 has 15 amino acids. The germline V and J ends were trimmed by 0 bases and 2 bases, with 12 bases remaining between them. The germline gives CDR1 SGDLS, CDR2 YYNGEE. This chain's CDR3 is CASSVDERTAYEQYF. In nucleotides, the CDR3 is TGTGCCAGCAGCGTAGATGAGCGGACTGCCTACGAGCAGTACTTC.